This T cell receptor (beta chain) was identified during a study of cytomegalovirus exposure and HLA in healthy donors. As for the study in general: Most donors, about 77% of some 400 genotyped, fell in the Caucasian-associated ancestry cluster.

The PCR contained 60 Vbeta and 13 Jbeta primers. Some clones are missing from TCRdb's copy, which holds only in-frame ones; the method was immunoSEQ multiplex PCR. The sample contains about 120,000 clones, roughly four fifths of which appear only once. Trimming took 5 bases from V and 0 from J; bases not matched to a gene: 4. The germline V gene encodes CDR1 MNHEY and CDR2 SMNVEV (reference sequence). The CDR3 runs to 15 residues. Study observations and caveats: A highly shared variant cluster was judged a likely technical artifact. Later, an analysis showed that TCR beta chains associated with HLA were more clonally expanded than others that were equally common.

This clone was observed a handful of times. The antigen remains unidentified. Specimen: PBMCs. The clonotype was recovered from a man aged 35 to 55 in good health and CMV-seronegative. This sequence joins TRBV27 and TRBJ1-5; the match to TRBD1 covers 7 bases. CDR3 nucleotides: TGTGCCAGCAGTGCACAGGGGCTTAGCAATCAGCCCCAGCATTTT. As protein: CASSAQGLSNQPQHF.